A single sample gave rise to the 15 T cell receptor beta chains below, sequenced in a study of OX40 agonist ivuxolimab in advanced cancers. The table came from immunoSEQ multiplex PCR; TCRdb's copy has only in-frame clones and leaves some out. The sample has tens of thousands of clones; approximately 84% are singletons. The input for sequencing was CD4+ or CD8+ T cells sorted from blood, taken in a trial of the OX40 agonist ivuxolimab. The receptors here all came from an adult with an advanced solid tumor such as melanoma, head and neck, liver or kidney cancer.

The genes are TRBV2 and TRBJ2-3; TRBD1 matches 8 bases. V lost 5 bases, J lost 2 bases, and 9 bases stayed unmatched. The CDR3 is 16 amino acids. Germline V gene lookup returns CDR1 SNHLY and CDR2 FYNNEI. The CDR3 DNA sequence: TGTGCCAGCAGTTACGACAGGGGTGACCTCACAGATACGCAGTATTTT. It codes for CASSYDRGDLTDTQYF.

This rearrangement joins TRBV9 to TRBJ2-1, with TRBD2 identical over 10 bases. The CDR3 covers 15 residues. From germline, CDR1 is SGDLS and CDR2 YYNGEE. J gave up 2 bases and V 3 bases, and 2 bases lay outside the gene matches. CDR3 residues: CASSGAGGTYNEQFF. For the CDR3, the DNA is TGTGCCAGCAGCGGAGCGGGAGGGACCTACAATGAGCAGTTCTTC.

The V gene is TRBV9, the J gene TRBJ2-1; D is uncertain. Germline V gives CDR1 SGDLS, CDR2 YYNGEE. This CDR3 region has 13 residues. V lost 3 bases, J lost 2 bases, and 6 bases lay in between. The CDR3 region has the DNA TGTGCCAGCAGCGACGCAACCTACAATGAGCAGTTCTTC. Protein: CASSDATYNEQFF.

This clone is a singleton in its sample. The chain uses TRBV18 and TRBJ2-1, with a weak D call TRBD1 (6 bases). The CDR3 loop spans 15 amino acids. V shed 2 bases and J shed 2 bases, with 10 bases lying between them. Germline V gives CDR1 KGHSH, CDR2 LQKENI. The CDR3 DNA reads TGTGCCAGCTCACCAGGGACAAAGGCCTACAATGAGCAGTTCTTC. Its protein is CASSPGTKAYNEQFF.

This clone was recorded once. V and J are TRBV6-5 and TRBJ2-3; 7 nucleotides agree with TRBD2. V was clipped by 0 bases and J by 2 bases; unmatched bases: 5. CDR3 length: 16 residues. The germline V gene encodes CDR1 MNHEY and CDR2 SVGAGI. The CDR3 bases are TGTGCCAGCAGTTACTCCGCTAGCGGATACACAGATACGCAGTATTTT. Its translation: CASSYSASGYTDTQYF.

The chain recombines TRBV11-2 with TRBJ2-7; TRBD1 aligns across 7 bases. The germline CDR1 and CDR2 sequences are SGHAT and FQNNGV. V trimming: 5 bases; J trimming: 13 bases; junction bases outside the gene matches: 8. This CDR3 spans 11 amino acids. The CDR3 region is CASSPDRELYF. The CDR3 DNA reads as TGTGCCAGCAGCCCAGACAGGGAACTTTACTTC. The variable domain in full, completed from reference TRBV11-2 and TRBJ2-7, reads EAGVAQSPRYKIIEKRQSVAFWCNPISGHATLYWYQQILGQGPKLLIQFQNNGVVDDSQLPKDRFSAERLKGVDSTLKIQPAKLEDSAVYLCASSPDRELYFGPGTRLTVT.

V is TRBV5-6 and J is TRBJ2-3, with a possible D match to TRBD2 (6 bases). Germline-derived CDR1 and CDR2 are SGHDT and YYEEEE. V dropped 6 bases and J dropped 3 bases, with 14 bases sitting between them. This CDR3 contains 14 residues. CDR3 bases: TGTGCCAGCACCCCGGGAGTTGGGACAGATACGCAGTATTTT. It is translated as CASTPGVGTDTQYF.

V usage is TRBV19 and J usage is TRBJ1-2; D is ambiguous. The V gene lost 0 bases and the J gene lost 5 bases, with 4 bases spanning the gap. The CDR3 contains 12 residues. Per germline, CDR1 LNHDA and CDR2 SQIVND (reference sequence). CDR3 residues: CASSIDGYGYTF. Written as DNA, the CDR3 is TGTGCCAGTAGTATAGACGGTTATGGCTACACCTTC.

The CDR3 DNA follows: TGTGCCAGCAGTACGAACAATCAGCCCCAGCATTTT. Translation: CASSTNNQPQHF. This chain uses TRBV27 with TRBJ1-5; D unresolved. The CDR3 is made up of 12 amino acids. CDR1 is MNHEY and CDR2 is SMNVEV in the germline V gene (reference sequence). V shed 5 bases and J shed 3 bases, with 5 bases lying between them.

The chain has TRBV4-3 and TRBJ1-1; 7 bases match TRBD1. V was pared by 0 bases and J by 4 bases, with 8 bases of the junction left unmatched. The CDR3 sequence is 16 residues long. The germline gives CDR1 LGHNA, CDR2 YSLEER. The CDR3: CASSQDERGGSTEAFF. CDR3 bases: TGCGCCAGCAGCCAAGATGAGAGAGGGGGCTCCACTGAAGCTTTCTTT.

The chain links TRBV27 to TRBJ2-7; D gene ambiguous. CDR3 length: 15 residues. V lost 0 bases and J 2 bases, leaving 11 bases between the germline ends. CDR1 and CDR2 from the germline V gene are MNHEY and SMNVEV (reference sequence). CDR3 DNA: TGTGCCAGCAGTTTATCAGCCCATAAGGCCTACGAGCAGTACTTC. Translating gives CASSLSAHKAYEQYF.

The chain recombines TRBV19 with TRBJ1-1; D possibly corresponds to TRBD1 (6 bases). CDR3 length: 14 amino acids. V was clipped by 7 bases and J by 2 bases, with 14 bases between them. CDR1 is LNHDA, CDR2 SQIVND, per germline (reference sequence). CDR3 region: CASTQMGANTEAFF. Here the CDR3 DNA reads TGTGCCAGTACCCAGATGGGGGCCAACACTGAAGCTTTCTTT.

This chain connects TRBV7-9 to TRBJ2-3; TRBD2 is a possible D gene (5 bases). This CDR3 has 17 residues. The V end lost 5 bases, the J end lost 3 bases, and 21 bases lay between the germline ends. Per germline, CDR1 SEHNR and CDR2 FQNEAQ (reference sequence). The CDR3 sequence is CASSQKLVVGPTDTQYF. Written as DNA, the CDR3 is TGTGCCAGCAGCCAAAAACTAGTGGTAGGACCAACAGATACGCAGTATTTT. Based on the CDR3 plus reference TRBV7-9 and TRBJ2-3, the full variable domain is DTGVSQNPRHKITKRGQNVTFRCDPISEHNRLYWYRQTLGQGPEFLTYFQNEAQLEKSRLLSDRFSAERPKGSFSTLEIQRTEQGDSAMYLCASSQKLVVGPTDTQYFGPGTRLTVL.

The genes are TRBV5-1 and TRBJ2-7; D is uncertain. CDR1 and CDR2 (germline): SGHRS, YFSETQ. V was trimmed by 0 bases and J by 6 bases, leaving 7 bases between them. The length of the CDR3 is 12 residues. CDR3 sequence reads: CASSLVGLEQYF. The CDR3, as DNA: TGCGCCAGCAGCTTGGTGGGCCTCGAGCAGTACTTC.

This chain's CDR3 is CSVGERYEQYF. DNA for the CDR3: TGCAGCGTAGGGGAGCGGTACGAGCAGTACTTC. V and J are TRBV29-1 and TRBJ2-7, with D possibly being TRBD1 or TRBD2 (5 bases each). The CDR3 has 11 amino acids. CDR1 is SQVTM, CDR2 ANQGSEA, per germline. With 6 bases removed from V and 4 bases from J, the gap between germline ends came to 10 bases.